The T cell receptor (beta chain) described here comes from a study of graft-versus-host responses after intestinal transplantation. Assay used: immunoSEQ multiplex PCR; TCRdb lists only in-frame clones, some missing. The data contain approximately 77,000 clones, approximately 92% of them singletons. This clone turned up a few times. The CDR3 is 12 amino acids. The ends were cut back, 3 bases at V and 3 bases at J, with 7 bases in the middle. Germline lookup yields CDR1 SGHNT and CDR2 YYREEE (reference sequence). This clonotype was sampled from a human patient who received an intestinal transplant, so some T cells may come from the graft donor. The sample was PBMCs, taken 98 days after intestinal transplantation. This rearrangement joins TRBV5-4 to TRBJ2-7; D remains unclear. The CDR3 reads CASSSDGYEQYF. The CDR3 nucleotides read TGTGCCAGCAGCTCTGACGGCTACGAGCAGTACTTC. Based on the CDR3 plus reference TRBV5-4 and TRBJ2-7, the full variable domain is ETGVTQSPTHLIKTRGQQVTLRCSSQSGHNTVSWYQQALGQGPQFIFQYYREEENGRGNFPPRFSGLQFPNYSSELNVNALELDDSALYLCASSSDGYEQYFGPGTRLTVT.